This is a list of T cell receptor beta chains from one sample in a study of T cell changes during pregnancy in multiple sclerosis. Repertoires were generated with immunoSEQ multiplex PCR, while TCRdb's copy carries only in-frame clones and drops some. The sample has about 28,000 clones, about 92% seen once. Sequenced material: CD4+ T cells from peripheral blood mononuclear cells, taken after pregnancy. These TCRs come from a female donor with multiple sclerosis, enrolled in a pregnancy study. CDR3s include the opening cysteine and the closing phenylalanine or tryptophan. D genes are given only for firm matches. Part of the rows lack a size; the others show once, few, many or a class for expanded clones.

V gene,D gene,clone size,J gene,CDR3 DNA,CDR3 protein
TRBV7-2,NA,once,TRBJ2-3,TGTGCCAGCAGCTTAAGCCGGGAAACCACAGATACGCAGTATTTT,CASSLSRETTDTQYF
TRBV30,NA,NA,TRBJ2-7,TGTGCCTGGAGTAAGCGACAGGCCTACGAGCAGTACTTC,CAWSKRQAYEQYF
TRBV7-2,NA,NA,TRBJ2-7,TGTGCCAGCAGCTTATACCGGGGCTCCTACGAGCAGTACTTC,CASSLYRGSYEQYF
TRBV28,NA,NA,TRBJ1-6,TGTGCCAGCACCGTACCCAGTTCACCCCTCCACTTT,CASTVPSSPLHF
TRBV6-5,NA,NA,TRBJ1-2,TGTGCCAGCAGTTACGACTTCGGCTATGGCTACACCTTC,CASSYDFGYGYTF
TRBV19,TRBD2,NA,TRBJ2-7,TGTGCCAGTAGCCGAGCAGCGGGAGAGTCCGAGCAGTACTTC,CASSRAAGESEQYF
TRBV7-8,TRBD1,NA,TRBJ1-2,TGTGCCAGCAGCCTTGGGACAGGGAGCAACTATGGCTACACCTTC,CASSLGTGSNYGYTF
TRBV13,NA,NA,TRBJ1-4,TGTGCCAGCAGCTTAAGAGGGGCAGGGGCTTTGACTAATGAAAAACTGTTTTTT,CASSLRGAGALTNEKLFF
TRBV5-1,NA,NA,TRBJ1-3,TGCGCCAGCAGCTTGGAAGCGAGCTCTGGAAACACCATATATTTT,CASSLEASSGNTIYF
TRBV7-2,NA,NA,TRBJ1-6,TGTGCCAGCAGCTTACTAAGTAGGGACTCCAATTCACCCCTCCACTTT,CASSLLSRDSNSPLHF
TRBV6-5,NA,NA,TRBJ2-7,TGTGCCAGCAGTCGGACGGGAAGCTCCTACGAGCAGTACTTC,CASSRTGSSYEQYF
TRBV30,TRBD2,NA,TRBJ2-7,TGTGCCTGGAGAGGCGGGAGCGGGTACGAGCAGTACTTC,CAWRGGSGYEQYF
TRBV4-3,TRBD1,NA,TRBJ2-3,TGCGCCAGCAGCCAAAACAGGGGGGATACGCAGTATTTT,CASSQNRGDTQYF
TRBV5-6,NA,few,TRBJ1-3,TGTGCCAGCAGCCCCTACAGCTCTGGAAACACCATATATTTT,CASSPYSSGNTIYF
TRBV30,TRBD1,NA,TRBJ2-5,TGTGCCTGGAGTGGGACAGGGGGATCGGGGACCCAGTACTTC,CAWSGTGGSGTQYF
TRBV7-2,TRBD2,NA,TRBJ2-3,TGTGCCAGCAGCTTAGCTAGCGGGGGGAACACAGATACGCAGTATTTT,CASSLASGGNTDTQYF
TRBV19,NA,NA,TRBJ1-5,TGTGCCAGTAGTATACCCCCAGGGGAAGGCAATCAGCCCCAGCATTTT,CASSIPPGEGNQPQHF
TRBV6-1,TRBD2,NA,TRBJ2-7,TGTGCCAGTTCACCCGGCGGGAGGGCCTCCGAGCAGTACTTC,CASSPGGRASEQYF
TRBV5-1,TRBD2,NA,TRBJ2-3,TGCGCCAGCAGCGTTTTAGCGGGGGCGACAGATACGCAGTATTTT,CASSVLAGATDTQYF
TRBV10-3,TRBD2,NA,TRBJ2-2,TGTGCCATCAGGGCCGGGACTAGCGGTCGAACCGGGGAGCTGTTTTTT,CAIRAGTSGRTGELFF
TRBV11-1,NA,NA,TRBJ2-5,TGTGCCAGCAGCGCCTTTGGGTGGGGGACGGGAGAAGAGACCCAGTACTTC,CASSAFGWGTGEETQYF
TRBV10-3,TRBD1,NA,TRBJ2-1,TGTGCCATCAGGGACAGGGGTGGAGAAAACTACAATGAGCAGTTCTTC,CAIRDRGGENYNEQFF
TRBV5-1,NA,NA,TRBJ2-6,TGCGCCAGCAGCATGGACGGAGCCTATGGGGCCAACGTCCTGACTTTC,CASSMDGAYGANVLTF
TRBV30,TRBD2,NA,TRBJ2-5,TGTGCCTGGAGTGTACCCCCTAGGACTAGAAGTGACGTAGGGATGCACTTC,CAWSVPPRTRSDVGMHF
TRBV11-2,TRBD2,NA,TRBJ2-7,TGTGCCAGCAGCCCCCTAGCGGGGACCTACGAGCAGTACTTC,CASSPLAGTYEQYF
TRBV6-1,TRBD2,NA,TRBJ2-5,TGTGCCAGCAGTGCCCGACTAGCGGGAGGGCCGGGTGAGCAGTACTTC,CASSARLAGGPGEQYF
TRBV29-1,NA,NA,TRBJ1-2,TGCAGCGTTGGGACAGACGCTAACTATGGCTACACCTTC,CSVGTDANYGYTF
TRBV11-2,TRBD1,NA,TRBJ2-7,TGTGCCAGCAGCTCCGAGCCGGGACAGGGGTCGCACTTC,CASSSEPGQGSHF
TRBV7-9,NA,NA,TRBJ1-2,TGTGCCAGCAGCCTCACAGGGTCGGGTGGCTACACCTTC,CASSLTGSGGYTF
TRBV7-3,NA,once,TRBJ1-1,TGTGCCAGCGGACAGCCGAACACTGAAGCTTTCTTT,CASGQPNTEAFF
TRBV9,TRBD1,NA,TRBJ2-1,TGTGCCAGCAGCGTAGAGGGACAGTCCTACAATGAGCAGTTCTTC,CASSVEGQSYNEQFF
TRBV7-3,NA,NA,TRBJ2-2,TGTGCCAGCAGACCCCAGGAAACCGGGGAGCTGTTTTTT,CASRPQETGELFF
TRBV19,TRBD2,NA,TRBJ2-4,TGTGCCAGTACCGGGACTACCCCACTAAGTCAGTACTTC,CASTGTTPLSQYF
TRBV9,NA,NA,TRBJ2-2,TGTGCCAGCAGCGTAGGGGGCGGATTATCCGGGGAGCTGTTTTTT,CASSVGGGLSGELFF
TRBV20-1,NA,NA,TRBJ1-4,TGCAGTGGGTTAAGGGGAGAAAAACTGTTTTTT,CSGLRGEKLFF
TRBV19,NA,NA,TRBJ2-5,TGTGCCAGTAGTCGTCGGAACGGAGTACAAGAGACCCAGTACTTC,CASSRRNGVQETQYF
TRBV7-3,NA,NA,TRBJ2-5,TGTGCCAGCAGCTTACAGGACCAAGAGACCCAGTACTTC,CASSLQDQETQYF
TRBV7-2,TRBD2,NA,TRBJ2-3,TGTGCCAGCAGGACCCCGGGACTAGCATTTGGGTCGCAGTATTTT,CASRTPGLAFGSQYF
TRBV5-1,NA,NA,TRBJ2-5,TGCGCCAGCTGCCTGGTGGGAGGAGAGACCCAGTACTTC,CASCLVGGETQYF
TRBV5-1,NA,NA,TRBJ2-5,TGCGCCAGCAGCGACCTCCCAGGGAATGAGGAGACCCAGTACTTC,CASSDLPGNEETQYF
TRBV7-2,NA,once,TRBJ1-2,TGTGCCAGCAGCCCCATCTATGGCTACACCTTC,CASSPIYGYTF
TRBV27,TRBD1,NA,TRBJ2-7,TGTGCCAGCAGGCCCTGGGACAGGGGGCGCGAGCAGTACTTC,CASRPWDRGREQYF
TRBV14,TRBD1,NA,TRBJ1-1,TGTGCCAGCAGCCCCAGGACAGGTAGCACTGAAGCTTTCTTT,CASSPRTGSTEAFF